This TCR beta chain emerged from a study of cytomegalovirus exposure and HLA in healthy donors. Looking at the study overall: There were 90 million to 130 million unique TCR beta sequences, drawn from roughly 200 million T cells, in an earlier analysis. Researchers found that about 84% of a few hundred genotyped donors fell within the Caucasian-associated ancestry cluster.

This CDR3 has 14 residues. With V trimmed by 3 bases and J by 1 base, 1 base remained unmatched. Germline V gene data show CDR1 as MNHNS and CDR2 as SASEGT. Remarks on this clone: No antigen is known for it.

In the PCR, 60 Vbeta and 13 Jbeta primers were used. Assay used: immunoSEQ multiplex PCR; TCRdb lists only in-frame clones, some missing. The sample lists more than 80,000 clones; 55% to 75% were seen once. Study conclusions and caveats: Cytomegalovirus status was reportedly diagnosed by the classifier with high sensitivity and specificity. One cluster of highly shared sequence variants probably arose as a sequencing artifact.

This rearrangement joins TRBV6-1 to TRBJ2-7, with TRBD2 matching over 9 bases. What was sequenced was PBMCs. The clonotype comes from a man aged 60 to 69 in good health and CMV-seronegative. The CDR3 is CASSEAGGSYEQYF. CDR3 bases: TGTGCCAGCAGTGAGGCGGGAGGGTCCTACGAGCAGTACTTC.